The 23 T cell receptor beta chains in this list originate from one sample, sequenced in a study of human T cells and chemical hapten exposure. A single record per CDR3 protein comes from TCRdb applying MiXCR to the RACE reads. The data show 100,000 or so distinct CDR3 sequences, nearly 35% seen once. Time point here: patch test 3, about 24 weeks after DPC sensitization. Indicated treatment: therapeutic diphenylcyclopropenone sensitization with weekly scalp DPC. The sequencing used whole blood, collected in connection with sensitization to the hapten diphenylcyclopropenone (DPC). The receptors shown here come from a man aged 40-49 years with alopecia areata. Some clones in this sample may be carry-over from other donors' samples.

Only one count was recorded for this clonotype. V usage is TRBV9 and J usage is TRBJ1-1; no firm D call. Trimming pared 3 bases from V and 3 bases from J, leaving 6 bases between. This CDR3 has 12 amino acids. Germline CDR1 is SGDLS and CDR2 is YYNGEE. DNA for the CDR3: TGTGCCAGCAGCGAAAGCGACACTGAAGCTTTCTTT. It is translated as CASSESDTEAFF.

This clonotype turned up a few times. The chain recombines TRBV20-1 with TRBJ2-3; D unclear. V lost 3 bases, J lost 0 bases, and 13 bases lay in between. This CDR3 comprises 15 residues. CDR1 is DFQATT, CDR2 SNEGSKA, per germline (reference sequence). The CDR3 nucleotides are TGCAGTGCTAGGGCCGGTGCGCCTAGCACAGATACGCAGTATTTT. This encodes CSARAGAPSTDTQYF.

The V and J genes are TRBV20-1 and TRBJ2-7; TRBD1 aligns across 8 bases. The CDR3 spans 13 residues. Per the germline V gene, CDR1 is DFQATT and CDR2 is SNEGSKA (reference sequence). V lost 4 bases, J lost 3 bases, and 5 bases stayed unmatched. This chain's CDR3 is CSATRQGNYEQYF. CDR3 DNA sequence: TGCAGTGCTACAAGACAGGGGAACTACGAGCAGTACTTC.

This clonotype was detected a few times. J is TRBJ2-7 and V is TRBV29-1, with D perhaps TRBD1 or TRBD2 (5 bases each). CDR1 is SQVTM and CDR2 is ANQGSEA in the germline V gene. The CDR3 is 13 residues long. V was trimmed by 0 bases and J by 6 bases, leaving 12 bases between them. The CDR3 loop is CSVEEWGSGEQYF. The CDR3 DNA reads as TGCAGCGTTGAAGAGTGGGGGAGTGGCGAGCAGTACTTC.

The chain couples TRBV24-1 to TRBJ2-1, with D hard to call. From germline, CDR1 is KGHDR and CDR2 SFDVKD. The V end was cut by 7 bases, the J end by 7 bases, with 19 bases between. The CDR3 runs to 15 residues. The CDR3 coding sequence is TGTGCCACCAGCTCACCACGCCCGATAGGGAATGAGCAGTTCTTC. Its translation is CATSSPRPIGNEQFF.

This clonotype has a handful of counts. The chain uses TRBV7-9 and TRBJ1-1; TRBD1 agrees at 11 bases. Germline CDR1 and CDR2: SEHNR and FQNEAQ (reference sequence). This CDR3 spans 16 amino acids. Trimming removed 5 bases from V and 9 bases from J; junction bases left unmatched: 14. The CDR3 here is CASSLSGQGARIQAFF. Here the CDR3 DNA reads TGTGCCAGCAGCCTCAGCGGACAGGGGGCGAGGATTCAAGCTTTCTTT.

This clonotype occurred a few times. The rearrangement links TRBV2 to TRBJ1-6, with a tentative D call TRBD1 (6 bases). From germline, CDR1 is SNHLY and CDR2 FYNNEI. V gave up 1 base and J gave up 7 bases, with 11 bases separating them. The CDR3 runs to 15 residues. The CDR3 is CASSEGGQGNSPLHF. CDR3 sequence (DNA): TGTGCCAGCAGTGAAGGGGGACAAGGCAATTCACCCCTCCACTTT.

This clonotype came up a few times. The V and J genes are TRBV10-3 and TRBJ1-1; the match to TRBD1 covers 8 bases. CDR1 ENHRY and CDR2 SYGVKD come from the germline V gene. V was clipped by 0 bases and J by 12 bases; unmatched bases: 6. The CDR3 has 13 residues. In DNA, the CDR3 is TGTGCCATCAGTGAGTCGGAGACAGGGGAACCTTTCTTT. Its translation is CAISESETGEPFF.

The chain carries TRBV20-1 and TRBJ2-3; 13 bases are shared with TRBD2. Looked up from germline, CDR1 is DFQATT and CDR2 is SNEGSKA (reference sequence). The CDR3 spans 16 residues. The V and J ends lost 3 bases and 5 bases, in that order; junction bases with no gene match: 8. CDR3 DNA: TGCAGTGCTAGCCCCCGGACTAGCGGGAGAGGAGATACGCAGTATTTT. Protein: CSASPRTSGRGDTQYF.

The CDR3: CASSLGYRTNYGYTF. In nucleotides, the CDR3 is TGTGCCAGCAGCTTAGGTTACAGGACCAACTATGGCTACACCTTC. This chain joins TRBV7-2 and TRBJ1-2; possible D gene TRBD1, 5 bases. V was pared by 1 base and J by 2 bases, with 11 bases between. CDR3 size: 15 residues. Germline CDR1 is SGHTA and CDR2 is FQGNSA.

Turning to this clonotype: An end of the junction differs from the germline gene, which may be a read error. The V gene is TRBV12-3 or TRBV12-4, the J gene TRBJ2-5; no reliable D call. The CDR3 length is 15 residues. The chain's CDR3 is CASSFVRTTQGTQYF. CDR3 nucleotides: TGTGCCAGCAGTTTTGTCCGGACCACTCAAGGGACCCAGTACTTC.

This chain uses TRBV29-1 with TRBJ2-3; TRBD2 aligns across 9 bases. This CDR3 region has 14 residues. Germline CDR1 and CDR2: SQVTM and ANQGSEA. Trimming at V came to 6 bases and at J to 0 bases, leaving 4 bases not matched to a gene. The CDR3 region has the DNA TGCAGCGTGGGACTAGCTGCTAGCACAGATACGCAGTATTTT. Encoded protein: CSVGLAASTDTQYF.

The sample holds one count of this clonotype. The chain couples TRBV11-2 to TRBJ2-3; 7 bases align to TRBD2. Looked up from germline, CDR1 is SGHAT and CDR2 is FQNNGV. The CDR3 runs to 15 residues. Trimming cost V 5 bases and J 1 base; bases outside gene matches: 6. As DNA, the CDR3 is TGTGCCAGCAGCCGCGGGGGACCTGGCACAGATACGCAGTATTTT. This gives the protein CASSRGGPGTDTQYF.

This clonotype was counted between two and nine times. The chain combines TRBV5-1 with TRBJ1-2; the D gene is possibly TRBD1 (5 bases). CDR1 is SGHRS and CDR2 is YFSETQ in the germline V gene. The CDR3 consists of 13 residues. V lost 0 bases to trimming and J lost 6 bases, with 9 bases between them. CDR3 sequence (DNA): TGCGCCAGCAGCTTGGAAAGGGACCATGGCTACACCTTC. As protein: CASSLERDHGYTF.

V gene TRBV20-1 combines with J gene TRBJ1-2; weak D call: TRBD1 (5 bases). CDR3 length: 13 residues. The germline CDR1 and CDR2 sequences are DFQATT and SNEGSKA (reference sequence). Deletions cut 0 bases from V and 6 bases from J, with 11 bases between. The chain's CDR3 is CSARDRRGDGYTF. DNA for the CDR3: TGCAGTGCTAGAGATCGAAGAGGGGATGGCTACACCTTC.

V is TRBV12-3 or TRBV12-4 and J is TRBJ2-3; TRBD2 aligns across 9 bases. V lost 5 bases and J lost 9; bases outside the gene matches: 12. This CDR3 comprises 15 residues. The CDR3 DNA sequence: TGTGCCAGCAGTCTGACGGGACTAGCAGGGTTAACGCAGTATTTT. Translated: CASSLTGLAGLTQYF.

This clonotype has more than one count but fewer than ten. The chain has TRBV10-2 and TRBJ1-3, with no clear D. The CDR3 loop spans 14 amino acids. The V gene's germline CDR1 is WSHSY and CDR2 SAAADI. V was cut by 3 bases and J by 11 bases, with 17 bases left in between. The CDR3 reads CASSDRAPLRAIYF. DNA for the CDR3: TGCGCCAGCAGTGATAGGGCCCCGCTGCGCGCCATATATTTT.

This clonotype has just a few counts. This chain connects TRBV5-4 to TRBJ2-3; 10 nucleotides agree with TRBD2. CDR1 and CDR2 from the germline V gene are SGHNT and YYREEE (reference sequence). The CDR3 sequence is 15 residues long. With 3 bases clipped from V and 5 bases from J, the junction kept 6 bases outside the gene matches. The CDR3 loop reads CASSWRTSGKDTQYF. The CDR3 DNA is TGTGCCAGCAGCTGGAGGACTAGCGGCAAAGATACGCAGTATTTT.

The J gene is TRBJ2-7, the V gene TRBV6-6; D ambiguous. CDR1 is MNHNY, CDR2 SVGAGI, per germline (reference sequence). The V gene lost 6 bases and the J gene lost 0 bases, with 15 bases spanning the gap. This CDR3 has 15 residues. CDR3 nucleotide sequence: TGTGCCAGCAGCTCCCCATCGTTGCGCTCCTACGAGCAGTACTTC. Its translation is CASSSPSLRSYEQYF.

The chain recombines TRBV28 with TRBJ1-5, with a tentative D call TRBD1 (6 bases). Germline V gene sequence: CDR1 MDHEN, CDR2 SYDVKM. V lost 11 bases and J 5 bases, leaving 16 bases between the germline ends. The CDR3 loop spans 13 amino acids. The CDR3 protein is CAGRQDVDQPQHF. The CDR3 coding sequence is TGTGCCGGTAGACAGGATGTGGATCAGCCCCAGCATTTT.

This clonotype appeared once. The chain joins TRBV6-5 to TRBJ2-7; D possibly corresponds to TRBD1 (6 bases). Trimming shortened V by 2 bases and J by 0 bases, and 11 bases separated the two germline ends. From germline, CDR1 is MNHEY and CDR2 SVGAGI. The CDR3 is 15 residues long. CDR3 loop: CASSYDRSSSYEQYF. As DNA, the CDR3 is TGTGCCAGCAGTTACGACAGGAGTAGCTCCTACGAGCAGTACTTC.

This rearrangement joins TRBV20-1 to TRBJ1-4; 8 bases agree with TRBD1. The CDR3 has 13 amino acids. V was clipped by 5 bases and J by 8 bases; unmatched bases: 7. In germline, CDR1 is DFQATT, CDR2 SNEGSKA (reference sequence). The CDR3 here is CSAYDRGGEKLFF. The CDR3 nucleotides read TGCAGTGCTTATGACAGGGGCGGGGAAAAACTGTTTTTT.

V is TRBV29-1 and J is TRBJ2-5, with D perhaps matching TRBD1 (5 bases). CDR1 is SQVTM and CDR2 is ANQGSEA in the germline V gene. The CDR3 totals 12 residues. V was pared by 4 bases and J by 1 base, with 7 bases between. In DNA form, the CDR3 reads TGCAGCGTTGGAACAGGCCAAGAGACCCAGTACTTC. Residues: CSVGTGQETQYF.